This TCR beta chain was observed in a study of cytomegalovirus exposure and HLA in healthy donors. A note on this clone: Antigen: not known.

The primer mix had 60 Vbeta and 13 Jbeta primers. The assay was immunoSEQ multiplex PCR, and TCRdb's table has in-frame clones only and misses some. The sample includes over 200,000 clones, almost 80% of them seen just once. Trimming took 2 bases from V and 2 from J; bases not matched to a gene: 5. The germline gives CDR1 SGHRS, CDR2 YFSETQ. CDR3 length: 16 amino acids. Study-wide findings and caveats: Across donors, sequencing depth was assumed by presence/absence analyses to be roughly uniform.

This chain connects TRBV5-1 to TRBJ2-7; 12 bases are a match to TRBD2. Material: PBMCs. The clonotype originates from a male donor in good health and CMV-seronegative. Here the CDR3 DNA reads TGCGCCAGCAGCTTAACCCTAGCGGGAGGGACCTACGAGCAGTACTTC. This gives the protein CASSLTLAGGTYEQYF. Full variable domain (outside the CDR3, taken from reference TRBV5-1 and TRBJ2-7): KAGVTQTPRYLIKTRGQQVTLSCSPISGHRSVSWYQQTPGQGLQFLFEYFSETQRNKGNFPGRFSGRQFSNSRSEMNVSTLELGDSALYLCASSLTLAGGTYEQYFGPGTRLTVT.